This T cell receptor (beta chain) was recorded in a study of cytomegalovirus exposure and HLA in healthy donors. Across the study: Approximately 190 million T cells yielded 117 million unique TCR beta sequences in earlier analysis.

Broader study findings: The majority of TCR sequences were rare, yet some public TCRs appeared in many donors. A later analysis, which compared TCR beta chains of equal frequency, found the HLA-associated ones more clonally expanded. Later analysis demonstrated an association between a missense DCLRE1C variant and TCR beta V- and J-gene trimming.

In the PCR, 60 Vbeta and 13 Jbeta primers were used. The repertoire was sequenced with immunoSEQ multiplex PCR; TCRdb's copy has only in-frame clones and lacks some. The sample lists some 90,000 clones, around 78% occurring once. The CDR3 is made up of 15 amino acids. V lost 4 bases to trimming and J lost 7 bases; unmatched junction nucleotides: 10. Germline assignment: CDR1 SGHAT and CDR2 FQDESV (reference sequence). Remarks on this clone: Antigen unknown.

The chain has TRBV11-1 and TRBJ1-2; 9 bases are a match to TRBD1. The receptor comes from a man aged 30 to 39 in good health and CMV-seronegative. Material: PBMCs. In nucleotides, the CDR3 is TGTGCCAGCAGCTCCTCGGGACAGGGTTCGGGTGGCTACACCTTC. Translating gives CASSSSGQGSGGYTF.